The 8 T cell receptor beta chains below all came from one sample that was sequenced in a study of PD-1 blockade in classical Hodgkin lymphoma. Assay used: immunoSEQ multiplex PCR; TCRdb lists only in-frame clones, some missing. The table shows about 14,000 clones, with about 86% occurring only once. Regarding time point: newly diagnosed, previously untreated cHL patient sample. With magnetic negative selection, CD4+ T cells were purified from PBMCs that had been thawed. The sample was CD4+ T cells from blood. The receptor set was obtained from a human donor with classical Hodgkin lymphoma.

J is TRBJ2-4 and V is TRBV4-3; 9 bases are a match to TRBD2. The CDR3 runs 17 residues. J was trimmed by 2 bases and V by 0 bases; bases with no gene match: 5. Germline values: CDR1 LGHNA, CDR2 YSLEER. CDR3 protein: CASSQEVAGESKNIQYF. DNA for the CDR3: TGCGCCAGCAGCCAAGAGGTAGCGGGAGAATCCAAAAACATTCAGTACTTC.

The rearrangement uses TRBV28 and TRBJ2-2; 8 bases line up with TRBD1. The V gene's germline CDR1 is MDHEN and CDR2 SYDVKM. V lost 2 bases to trimming and J lost 5 bases; unmatched junction nucleotides: 4. The CDR3 runs to 15 residues. In DNA form, the CDR3 reads TGTGCCAGCAGTTTAAGGACAGGGTATACCGGGGAGCTGTTTTTT. Residues: CASSLRTGYTGELFF.

The chain uses TRBV5-8 and TRBJ2-5, with D unresolved. V lost 0 bases to trimming and J lost 5 bases, with 11 bases between them. This CDR3 has 14 amino acids. The germline V gene has CDR1 SGHTS and CDR2 YDEGEE. CDR3 amino acids: CASSLGGIPETQYF. The CDR3 region has the DNA TGTGCCAGCAGCTTGGGAGGAATTCCGGAGACCCAGTACTTC.

The chain links TRBV5-1 to TRBJ2-7, with D hard to call. The CDR3 has 14 residues. The germline V gene encodes CDR1 SGHRS and CDR2 YFSETQ. V lost 0 bases, J lost 3 bases, and 10 bases lay in between. Here the CDR3 reads CASSLDRTIYEQYF. The CDR3 DNA follows: TGCGCCAGCAGCTTGGATCGGACGATCTACGAGCAGTACTTC.

V usage is TRBV28 and J usage is TRBJ1-3; D remains ambiguous. The CDR3 extends over 16 amino acids. Trimming left V 4 bases short and J 0 bases short, with 13 bases between. Germline V gene data show CDR1 as MDHEN and CDR2 as SYDVKM. For the CDR3, the DNA is TGTGCCAGCAGTTATAGGGTCTACTCCTCTGGAAACACCATATATTTT. Translation: CASSYRVYSSGNTIYF.

V is TRBV5-1 and J is TRBJ2-2; possibly TRBD2 for D (6 bases). Germline-derived CDR1 and CDR2 are SGHRS and YFSETQ. This CDR3 contains 16 residues. Trimming took off 0 bases at V and 5 bases at J, with 14 bases between the two ends. This CDR3 reads CASSLGQGGVTGELFF. The CDR3 coding sequence is TGCGCCAGCAGCTTGGGGCAGGGAGGAGTAACCGGGGAGCTGTTTTTT.

The chain is built from TRBV5-1 and TRBJ1-1; the match to TRBD1 covers 8 bases. Germline V gene data show CDR1 as SGHRS and CDR2 as YFSETQ. The V and J ends lost 9 bases and 1 base, in that order; junction bases with no gene match: 2. The CDR3 totals 12 residues. In DNA form, the CDR3 reads TGCGCCACCCAGGGGGCGAACACTGAAGCTTTCTTT. It codes for CATQGANTEAFF.

V gene TRBV15 combines with J gene TRBJ1-1; D ambiguous. Germline V gene sequence: CDR1 LNHNV, CDR2 YYDKDF (reference sequence). This CDR3 has 15 residues. The V and J ends lost 0 bases and 2 bases respectively, with 10 bases between them. The DNA for the CDR3 is TGTGCCACCAGCAGAGATGGAGCCGTTAACACTGAAGCTTTCTTT. This encodes CATSRDGAVNTEAFF.